This T cell receptor (beta chain) was captured by sequencing in a study of T cell responses to AZD1222 COVID-19 vaccine. Findings of the study overall: In all cases, repertoires were sampled only after the peak T cell response. Two doses of AZD1222 preceded a rise in Spike-specific TCR breadth and depth. In a largely white British group with more females than males, clonal diversity was possibly underestimated.

Regarding this clone: Its antigen remains unknown.

Analysis merged second doses at about 4 or about 12 weeks. V shed 3 bases and J 10 bases; nucleotides not matched to a gene: 9. The CDR3 sequence is 14 residues long. The germline gives CDR1 MRHNA, CDR2 SNTAGT. Sequencing was performed with immunoSEQ multiplex PCR; in TCRdb, only in-frame clones are kept and a portion is missing. Of some 81,000 clones in the sample, 80% to 90% are singletons; the top ten hold about 3.5%. V is TRBV6-4 and J is TRBJ2-1, with 7 bases lining up with TRBD2. The specimen comprised peripheral blood, sampled 28 days after the second AZD1222 dose. The source is an adult who received the AZD1222 COVID-19 vaccine. The CDR3, as DNA: TGTGCCAGCAGTGAAAGTGGGAGGGCAGGGGAGCAGTTCTTC. Translated, it gives CASSESGRAGEQFF.